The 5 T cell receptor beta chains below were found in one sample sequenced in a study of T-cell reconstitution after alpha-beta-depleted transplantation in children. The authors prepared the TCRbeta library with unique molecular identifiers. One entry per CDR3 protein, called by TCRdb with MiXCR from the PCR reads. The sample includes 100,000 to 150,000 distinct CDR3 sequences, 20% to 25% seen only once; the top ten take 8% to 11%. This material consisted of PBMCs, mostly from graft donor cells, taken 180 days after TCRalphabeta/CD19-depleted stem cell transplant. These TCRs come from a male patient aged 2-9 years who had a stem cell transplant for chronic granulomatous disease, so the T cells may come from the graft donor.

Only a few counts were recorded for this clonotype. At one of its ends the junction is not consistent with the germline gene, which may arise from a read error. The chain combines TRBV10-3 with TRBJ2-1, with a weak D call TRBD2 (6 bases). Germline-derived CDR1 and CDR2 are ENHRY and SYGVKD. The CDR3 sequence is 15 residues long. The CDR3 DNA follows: TGTGCCATCAATGAGCGGGTCAGCTCCTACAATGAGCAGTTCTTC. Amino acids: CAINERVSSYNEQFF.

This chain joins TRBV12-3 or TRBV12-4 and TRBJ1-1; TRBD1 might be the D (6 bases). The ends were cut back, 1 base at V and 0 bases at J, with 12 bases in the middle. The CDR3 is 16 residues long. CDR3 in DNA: TGTGCCAGCAGTTTAGTGGGGGCGGGGATGAACACTGAAGCTTTCTTT. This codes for CASSLVGAGMNTEAFF.

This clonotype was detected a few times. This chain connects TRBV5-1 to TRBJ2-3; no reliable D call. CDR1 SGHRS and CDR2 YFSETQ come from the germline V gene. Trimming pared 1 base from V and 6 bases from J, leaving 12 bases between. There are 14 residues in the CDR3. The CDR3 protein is CASSLSSTADTQYF. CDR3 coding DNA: TGCGCCAGCAGCTTGTCGAGCACCGCGGATACGCAGTATTTT.

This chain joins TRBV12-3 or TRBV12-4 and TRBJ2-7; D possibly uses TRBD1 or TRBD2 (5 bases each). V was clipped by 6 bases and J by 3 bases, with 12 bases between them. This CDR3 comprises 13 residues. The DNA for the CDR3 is TGTGCCAGCAGCCTGGGACCTATCTACGAGCAGTACTTC. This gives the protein CASSLGPIYEQYF.

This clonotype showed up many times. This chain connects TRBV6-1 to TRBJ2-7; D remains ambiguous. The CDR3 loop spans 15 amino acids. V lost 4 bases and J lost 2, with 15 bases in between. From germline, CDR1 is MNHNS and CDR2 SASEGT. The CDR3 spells CASSVTAGPTYEQYF. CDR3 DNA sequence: TGTGCCAGCAGTGTTACAGCAGGTCCAACCTACGAGCAGTACTTC.